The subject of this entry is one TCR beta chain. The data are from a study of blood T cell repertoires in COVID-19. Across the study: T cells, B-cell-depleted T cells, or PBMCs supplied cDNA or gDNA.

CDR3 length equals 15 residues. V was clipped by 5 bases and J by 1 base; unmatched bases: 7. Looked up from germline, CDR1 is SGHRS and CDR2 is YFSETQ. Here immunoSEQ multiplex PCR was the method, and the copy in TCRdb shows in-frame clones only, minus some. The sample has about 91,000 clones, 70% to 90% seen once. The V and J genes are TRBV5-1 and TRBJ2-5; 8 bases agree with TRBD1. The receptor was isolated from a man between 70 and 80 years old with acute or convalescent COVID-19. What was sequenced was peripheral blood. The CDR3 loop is CASSIQGARQETQYF. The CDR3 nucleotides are TGCGCCAGCAGTATCCAGGGGGCGCGCCAAGAGACCCAGTACTTC.